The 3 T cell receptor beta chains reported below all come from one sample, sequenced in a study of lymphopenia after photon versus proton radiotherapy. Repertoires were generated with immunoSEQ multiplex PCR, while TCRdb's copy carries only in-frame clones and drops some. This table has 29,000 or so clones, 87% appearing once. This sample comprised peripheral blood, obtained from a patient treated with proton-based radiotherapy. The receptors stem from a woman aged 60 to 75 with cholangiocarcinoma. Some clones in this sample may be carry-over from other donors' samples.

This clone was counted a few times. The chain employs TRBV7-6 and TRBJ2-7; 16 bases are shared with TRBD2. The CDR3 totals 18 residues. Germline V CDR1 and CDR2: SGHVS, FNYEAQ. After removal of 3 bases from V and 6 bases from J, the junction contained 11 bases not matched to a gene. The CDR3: CASSFSPGLAGGPPEQYF. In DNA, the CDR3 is TGTGCCAGCAGCTTTTCTCCGGGACTAGCGGGAGGGCCTCCCGAGCAGTACTTC.

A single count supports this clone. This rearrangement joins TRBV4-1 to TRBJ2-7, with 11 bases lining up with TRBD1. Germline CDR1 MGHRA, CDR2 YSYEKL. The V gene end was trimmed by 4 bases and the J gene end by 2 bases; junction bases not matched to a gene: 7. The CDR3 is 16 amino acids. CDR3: CASSPDEGQGAYEQYF. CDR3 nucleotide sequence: TGCGCCAGCAGCCCTGACGAGGGACAGGGGGCCTACGAGCAGTACTTC.

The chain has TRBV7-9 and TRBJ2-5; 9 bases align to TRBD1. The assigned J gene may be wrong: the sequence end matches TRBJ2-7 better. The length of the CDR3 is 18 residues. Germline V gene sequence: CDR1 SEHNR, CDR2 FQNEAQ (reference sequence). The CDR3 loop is CASSKHPFRDRASYEQYF. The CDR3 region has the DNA TGTGCCAGCAGCAAGCACCCCTTCCGGGACAGGGCCTCCTACGAGCAGTACTTC.